Listed below are T cell receptor beta chains from one sample, sequenced in a study of cytotoxic CD8 clonotypes in ibrutinib-treated CLL. Data came from immunoSEQ multiplex PCR; TCRdb stores just in-frame clones and leaves some out. The top ten hold roughly 14% of the sample, which has some 65,000 clones, around 52% seen once. The specimen was PBMCs, collected after 12 months of ibrutinib treatment. These receptors all come from a human donor with chronic lymphocytic leukemia. The CDR3 runs from the conserved cysteine through the conserved F or W. The order of the fields is J gene, V gene, D gene, CDR3 protein. D genes are given only for firm matches.

>TRBJ2-1|TRBV11-2|.
CASSLDSSYNEQFF
>TRBJ1-4|TRBV5-1|.
CASSLDYRSIEKLFF
>TRBJ2-7|TRBV29-1|.
CSVKTGWKQYF
>TRBJ1-6|TRBV9|TRBD1
CASRGGGQRLHF
>TRBJ2-7|TRBV10-3|TRBD2
CAIEASGRGVLYF
>TRBJ2-1|TRBV29-1|TRBD2
CSVEAGGINEQFF
>TRBJ2-5|TRBV6-8|.
CASMRETQYF
>TRBJ2-3|TRBV2|.
CASSGNRAKDTQYF
>TRBJ2-3|TRBV29-1|.
CSVADRGGDTQYF
>TRBJ2-1|TRBV27|.
CASSFSRGLKSQFF
>TRBJ2-6|TRBV19|.
CASSMGSIVGSGANVLTF
>TRBJ1-1|TRBV2|.
CASSVRGGNTEAFF
>TRBJ2-1|TRBV12-5|.
CASGLVPGVHEQFF
>TRBJ2-1|TRBV6-1|TRBD2
CASREMTSGAYSSYNEQFF
>TRBJ1-5|TRBV6-5|.
CASSYNPYQPQHF
>TRBJ1-2|TRBV5-6|.
CASSRIPGPCTF
>TRBJ1-4|TRBV5-1|.
CASSSDSAGGNEKLFF
>TRBJ1-1|TRBV5-1|.
CASSLVTGEGRTEAFF
>TRBJ1-1|TRBV6-5|TRBD1
CASSSPGQANTEAFF
>TRBJ2-2|TRBV7-2|TRBD1
CASSPRTGNTGELFF
>TRBJ1-6|TRBV9|.
CASRPQVGSWSPLHF
>TRBJ2-7|TRBV30|TRBD2
CAWIPGGRTLYEQYF
>TRBJ1-3|TRBV5-1|.
CASSPGGGKSIYF
>TRBJ2-2|TRBV7-9|.
CASRSRTDNTGELFF
>TRBJ2-7|TRBV7-2|.
CASSLSGPPYEQYF
>TRBJ2-2|TRBV5-4|TRBD2
CASSSLGRGGGTGELFF